Sequencing of this T cell receptor beta chain was carried out in a study of CD8+CD57+ T cells in acquired aplastic anemia. Study background: Sorted CD4+ and CD8+ cells yielded roughly 3.4 ug of DNA on average. Whole-study results and caveats: Both patients and controls carried the same twenty-nine CD8+ CDR3 sequences.

V was shortened by 10 bases and J by 7 bases, with 14 bases between the two germline ends. Germline V gene sequence: CDR1 ENHRY, CDR2 SYGVKD. CDR3 size: 13 residues. By sample fraction, this clonotype is medium-sized (0.01 to 0.1%). Its antigen is not known. TCR beta VDJ and CDR3 were profiled, and genomic DNA was the template. TCRdb fed the reads into MiXCR, producing one record per CDR3 protein. The sample carries about 140,000 distinct CDR3 sequences, roughly 40% recorded once. The V and J genes are TRBV10-3 and TRBJ1-6; the D gene is possibly TRBD1 (5 bases). Input material: sorted CD4+, CD8+, or CD8+CD57+ T cells (not recorded which) from PBMCs. The receptor was isolated from a human donor in good health, serving as a control. The CDR3 protein is CASCGDGNSPLHF. In DNA, the CDR3 is TGTGCCAGCTGTGGGGACGGAAATTCACCCCTCCACTTT.